The TCR beta chain under discussion was sequenced for a study of blood T cell repertoires in COVID-19. This CDR3 has 14 residues. V lost 0 bases to trimming and J lost 4 bases, with 9 bases between them. The germline CDR1 and CDR2 sequences are GTSNPN and SVGIG (reference sequence). Assay used: immunoSEQ multiplex PCR; TCRdb lists only in-frame clones, some missing. The repertoire consists of some 200,000 clones, with about 86% occurring once and the leading ten covering 1.5%. The source is a man between 18 and 35 years old with active or convalescent COVID-19. This chain uses TRBV30 with TRBJ2-2, with no clear D. Sequencing was performed on peripheral blood. CDR3 bases: TGTGCCTGGAGTGTACTTAGGAGCACCGGGGAGCTGTTTTTT. This sequence encodes CAWSVLRSTGELFF.